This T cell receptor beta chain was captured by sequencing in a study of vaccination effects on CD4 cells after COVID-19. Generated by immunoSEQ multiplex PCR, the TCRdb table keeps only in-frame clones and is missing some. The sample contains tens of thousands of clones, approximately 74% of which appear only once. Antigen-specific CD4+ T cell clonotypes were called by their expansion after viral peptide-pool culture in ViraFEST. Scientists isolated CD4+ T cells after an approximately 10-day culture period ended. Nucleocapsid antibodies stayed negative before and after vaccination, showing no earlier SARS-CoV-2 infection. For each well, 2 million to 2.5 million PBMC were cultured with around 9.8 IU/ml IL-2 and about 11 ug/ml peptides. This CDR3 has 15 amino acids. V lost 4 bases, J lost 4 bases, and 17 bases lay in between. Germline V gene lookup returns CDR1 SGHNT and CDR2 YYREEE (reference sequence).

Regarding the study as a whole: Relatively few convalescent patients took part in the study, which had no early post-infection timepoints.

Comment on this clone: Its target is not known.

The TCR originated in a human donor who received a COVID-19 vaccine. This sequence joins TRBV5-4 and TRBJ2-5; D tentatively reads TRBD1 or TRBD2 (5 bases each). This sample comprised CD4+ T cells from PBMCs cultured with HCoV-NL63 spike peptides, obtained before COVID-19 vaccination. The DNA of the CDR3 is TGTGCCAGCAGCACCGGGACCGGGCTGAGAGAGACCCAGTACTTC. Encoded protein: CASSTGTGLRETQYF. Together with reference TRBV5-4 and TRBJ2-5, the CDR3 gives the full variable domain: ETGVTQSPTHLIKTRGQQVTLRCSSQSGHNTVSWYQQALGQGPQFIFQYYREEENGRGNFPPRFSGLQFPNYSSELNVNALELDDSALYLCASSTGTGLRETQYFGPGTRLLVL.